This passage covers 32 T cell receptor beta chains from one sample sequenced in a study of shared clonotypes between healthy human individuals. Repertoires were generated with immunoSEQ multiplex PCR, while TCRdb's copy carries only in-frame clones and drops some. The table lists around 690,000 clones, less than 95% of them singletons. The specimen was memory CD8+ T cells from PBMCs. The subset denotes: CD45RO+ cells pooled with CCR7-negative TemRA cells. The origin of the receptors is a man between 18 and 29 years old in good health. Some clones in this sample may be carry-over from other donors' samples.

The gene calls are TRBV2 and TRBJ1-3; D ambiguous. The germline V gene encodes CDR1 SNHLY and CDR2 FYNNEI. V lost 1 base, J lost 2 bases, and 12 bases lay in between. The CDR3 length is 16 residues. The CDR3 coding sequence is TGTGCCAGCAGTGAAGGCCTTGAAGGGACTGGAAACACCATATATTTT. Amino acid sequence: CASSEGLEGTGNTIYF. The variable domain in full, completed from reference TRBV2 and TRBJ1-3, reads EPEVTQTPSHQVTQMGQEVILRCVPISNHLYFYWYRQILGQKVEFLVSFYNNEISEKSEIFDDQFSVERPDGSNFTLKIRSTKLEDSAMYFCASSEGLEGTGNTIYFGEGSWLTVV.

The gene calls are TRBV15 and TRBJ1-2; TRBD1 is a possible D gene (6 bases). The CDR3 is 16 amino acids. Germline-derived CDR1 and CDR2 are LNHNV and YYDKDF (reference sequence). Trimming removed 0 bases at V and 0 bases at J, with 11 bases between. The CDR3 DNA reads as TGTGCCACCAGCAGAGATTGGACAGAAACTAACTATGGCTACACCTTC. This codes for CATSRDWTETNYGYTF.

The chain joins TRBV4-2 to TRBJ2-5; 7 bases line up with TRBD2. The CDR3 consists of 14 residues. With 1 base clipped from V and 14 bases from J, the junction kept 13 bases outside the gene matches. Germline V gene lookup returns CDR1 LGHNA and CDR2 YNFKEQ. The CDR3 DNA sequence: TGTGCCAGCAGCCAAGGAGGGAGGTTCGGGACTACTTACTTC. This codes for CASSQGGRFGTTYF.

This clone has a single count. The CDR3 is CASSLWGKPDGYTF. The DNA for the CDR3 is TGTGCCAGCAGCTTGTGGGGGAAACCGGATGGCTACACCTTC. This chain joins TRBV5-4 and TRBJ1-2, with TRBD1 as a possible D gene (5 bases). This CDR3 is built from 14 residues. Germline V gene lookup returns CDR1 SGHNT and CDR2 YYREEE (reference sequence). V was pared by 1 base and J by 6 bases, with 13 bases between.

The J gene is TRBJ2-1, the V gene TRBV5-5, with 9 bases that match TRBD2. The length of the CDR3 is 17 residues. Trimming took 1 base from V and 10 from J; bases not matched to a gene: 15. The germline gives CDR1 SGHKS, CDR2 YYEKEE (reference sequence). For the CDR3, the DNA is TGTGCCAGCAGCTTGTGGGCTAGCGGGATGTTAGCCTTAGAGCAGTTCTTC. Translation gives CASSLWASGMLALEQFF.

This chain uses TRBV4-1 with TRBJ2-7; no reliable D call. The V gene's germline CDR1 is MGHRA and CDR2 YSYEKL. This CDR3 contains 13 residues. V shed 4 bases and J shed 0 bases, with 7 bases lying between them. CDR3 sequence (DNA): TGCGCCAGCAGCCTCCAGGTCTCCTACGAGCAGTACTTC. This codes for CASSLQVSYEQYF.

V usage is TRBV6-5 and J usage is TRBJ2-5, with a possible D match to TRBD2 (5 bases). This CDR3 spans 15 amino acids. V was clipped by 5 bases and J by 7 bases, with 20 bases between them. The germline gives CDR1 MNHEY, CDR2 SVGAGI. CDR3 protein: CASSPSLLTAGTQYF. DNA for the CDR3: TGTGCCAGCAGTCCCAGCCTCCTCACGGCGGGGACCCAGTACTTC.

The chain carries TRBV19 and TRBJ2-3, with D possibly TRBD1 on 5 matching bases. CDR3 length equals 14 residues. The germline V and J ends were trimmed by 4 bases and 4 bases, with 12 bases remaining between them. The V gene's germline CDR1 is LNHDA and CDR2 SQIVND (reference sequence). This CDR3 reads CASSTGWLSDTQYF. Written as DNA, the CDR3 is TGTGCCAGTAGTACAGGGTGGTTATCAGATACGCAGTATTTT.

This rearrangement joins TRBV25-1 to TRBJ1-2; D is uncertain. Germline lookup yields CDR1 MGHDK and CDR2 SYGVNS. The CDR3 loop spans 12 amino acids. With 3 bases removed from V and 4 bases from J, the gap between germline ends came to 6 bases. CDR3: CASSDNTYGYTF. CDR3 DNA: TGTGCCAGCAGTGATAACACCTATGGCTACACCTTC.

The CDR3 spells CASSRGGRGTEAFF. Here the CDR3 DNA reads TGTGCCAGCAGCAGGGGGGGGAGGGGCACTGAAGCTTTCTTT. The chain has TRBV27 and TRBJ1-1, with 7 bases matching TRBD1. Germline CDR1 reads MNHEY; CDR2 reads SMNVEV (reference sequence). The CDR3 contains 14 residues. The J segment lost 4 bases and the V segment lost 6 bases, leaving 8 bases of the junction unmatched.

The chain recombines TRBV7-9 with TRBJ2-1; perhaps TRBD2 as D (5 bases). The CDR3 is made up of 15 amino acids. Trimming took off 1 base at V and 7 bases at J, with 14 bases between the two ends. The V gene's germline CDR1 is SEHNR and CDR2 FQNEAQ (reference sequence). The CDR3 region is CASSLGEPSVNEQFF. DNA of the CDR3: TGTGCCAGCAGCTTAGGGGAGCCTAGTGTAAATGAGCAGTTCTTC.

The chain links TRBV6-1 to TRBJ2-1; perhaps TRBD2 as D (6 bases). Germline V gives CDR1 MNHNS, CDR2 SASEGT. The CDR3 extends over 14 amino acids. Trimming removed 7 bases at V and 1 base at J, with 11 bases between. In DNA form, the CDR3 reads TGTGCCAGCACCGCGGGAATGTCCTACAATGAGCAGTTCTTC. It yields the protein CASTAGMSYNEQFF.

J is TRBJ2-7 and V is TRBV5-6; 14 bases are shared with TRBD2. The CDR3 covers 15 residues. V shed 0 bases, J shed 5 bases, and the junction held 1 base outside the gene matches. Germline V gene lookup returns CDR1 SGHDT and CDR2 YYEEEE. In DNA form, the CDR3 reads TGTGCCAGCAGCTTGGTGGGACTAGCGGGAGACGAGCAGTACTTC. As protein: CASSLVGLAGDEQYF.

On this clone: Within the sample, other DNA sequences also encode this same CDR3. The CDR3 region has the DNA TGTGCCAGCAGCCAAGTTGCTAGCGGGAGCTACGAGCAGTACTTC. This gives the protein CASSQVASGSYEQYF. The J gene is TRBJ2-7, the V gene TRBV4-2; 10 positions agree with TRBD2. V was pared by 1 base and J by 3 bases, with 3 bases of the junction left unmatched. The CDR3 loop spans 15 amino acids. Germline values: CDR1 LGHNA, CDR2 YNFKEQ.

The chain links TRBV27 to TRBJ2-7; 8 bases are shared with TRBD1. The CDR3 consists of 16 residues. Losses at the gene ends were 3 bases for V and 0 bases for J; bases not matched to a gene: 7. Per the germline V gene, CDR1 is MNHEY and CDR2 is SMNVEV (reference sequence). The CDR3 DNA sequence: TGTGCCAGCAGTTTCCAGACAGGGGTGGTCTCCTACGAGCAGTACTTC. This sequence encodes CASSFQTGVVSYEQYF.

DNA for the CDR3: TGTGCCAGCTCGCCAAGAGCCCTCGAGCAGTACTTC. Translation gives CASSPRALEQYF. V and J are TRBV18 and TRBJ2-7; D gene ambiguous. CDR1 KGHSH and CDR2 LQKENI come from the germline V gene. This CDR3 is 12 amino acids long. Trimming pared 6 bases from V and 6 bases from J, leaving 12 bases between. Complete variable domain (other parts from reference TRBV18 and TRBJ2-7): NAGVMQNPRHLVRRRGQEARLRCSPMKGHSHVYWYRQLPEEGLKFMVYLQKENIIDESGMPKERFSAEFPKEGPSILRIQQVVRGDSAAYFCASSPRALEQYFGPGTRLTVT.

The J gene is TRBJ2-6, the V gene TRBV27; D gene uncertain. V was trimmed by 1 base and J by 1 base, leaving 2 bases between them. Germline V gene sequence: CDR1 MNHEY, CDR2 SMNVEV (reference sequence). The CDR3 spans 14 residues. CDR3: CASSLWSGANVLTF. The CDR3, as DNA: TGTGCCAGCAGTTTATGGTCTGGGGCCAACGTCCTGACTTTC.

The chain joins TRBV7-6 to TRBJ2-3; 12 nucleotides agree with TRBD2. V lost 6 bases, J lost 0 bases, and 4 bases stayed unmatched. The CDR3 runs to 16 residues. CDR1 SGHVS and CDR2 FNYEAQ come from the germline V gene. CDR3 residues: CASRSGTSGSTDTQYF. The CDR3 DNA is TGTGCCAGCAGATCAGGGACTAGCGGGAGCACAGATACGCAGTATTTT.

Notes on this clone: The sample holds other DNA sequences that translate to the same CDR3. The J gene is TRBJ2-7, the V gene TRBV5-6; D ambiguous. V lost 0 bases and J 1 base, leaving 5 bases between the germline ends. Germline assignment: CDR1 SGHDT and CDR2 YYEEEE. The CDR3 has 13 amino acids. The CDR3 DNA sequence: TGTGCCAGCAGCTTGGCTGCATCCTACGAGCAGTACTTC. Its protein product is CASSLAASYEQYF.

The rearrangement joins TRBV29-1 to TRBJ2-7; D not resolved. Germline V gene lookup returns CDR1 SQVTM and CDR2 ANQGSEA. Trimming left V 0 bases short and J 4 bases short, with 4 bases between. This CDR3 is built from 11 residues. CDR3: CSVEEEYEQYF. The CDR3 DNA sequence: TGCAGCGTTGAAGAAGAATACGAGCAGTACTTC.

V is TRBV27 and J is TRBJ2-1; D is uncertain. The V and J ends lost 5 bases and 9 bases respectively, with 14 bases between them. CDR1 is MNHEY, CDR2 SMNVEV, per germline (reference sequence). The CDR3 length is 13 residues. The CDR3 loop reads CASSLPLAPEQFF. CDR3 DNA: TGTGCCAGCAGTCTGCCCCTGGCCCCTGAGCAGTTCTTC.

This clone was seen just once. V usage is TRBV9 and J usage is TRBJ1-2; 7 bases align to TRBD1. Germline V gene data show CDR1 as SGDLS and CDR2 as YYNGEE. V was pared by 4 bases and J by 1 base, with 10 bases of the junction left unmatched. The CDR3 is made up of 16 amino acids. CDR3 in DNA: TGTGCCAGCAGCTCGACAGGGTCCCCTTTTAACTATGGCTACACCTTC. The encoded protein is CASSSTGSPFNYGYTF.

The J gene is TRBJ1-5, the V gene TRBV28; 8 bases are shared with TRBD1. CDR3 length: 17 amino acids. With V trimmed by 3 bases and J by 1 base, 8 bases remained unmatched. The germline V gene encodes CDR1 MDHEN and CDR2 SYDVKM. This CDR3 reads CASSFRFRQGSNQPQHF. The CDR3 nucleotides read TGTGCCAGCAGTTTTCGATTCCGACAGGGGAGCAATCAGCCCCAGCATTTT.

This chain joins TRBV28 and TRBJ2-6; D is uncertain. The CDR3 runs 13 residues. Trimming removed 4 bases at V and 0 bases at J, with 1 base between. CDR1 MDHEN and CDR2 SYDVKM come from the germline V gene. The CDR3 is CASSYSGANVLTF. CDR3 nucleotides: TGTGCCAGCAGTTACTCTGGGGCCAACGTCCTGACTTTC.

The rearrangement links TRBV4-3 to TRBJ2-7, with unresolved D. CDR1 is LGHNA and CDR2 is YSLEER in the germline V gene. V shed 0 bases and J shed 3 bases, with 12 bases lying between them. This CDR3 region has 15 residues. The DNA for the CDR3 is TGCGCCAGCAGCCAAGATTCCGGGTTGTTCTACGAGCAGTACTTC. Translation gives CASSQDSGLFYEQYF.

CDR3 sequence: CASSRGPGDYGYTF. The CDR3 nucleotides are TGCGCCAGCAGCCGAGGACCCGGGGACTATGGCTACACCTTC. The chain carries TRBV4-1 and TRBJ1-2; D gene ambiguous. CDR3 size: 14 residues. V shed 4 bases and J shed 3 bases, with 12 bases lying between them. Germline V gene sequence: CDR1 MGHRA, CDR2 YSYEKL.

The chain uses TRBV7-9 and TRBJ1-1; D perhaps matches TRBD1 (5 bases). There are 14 residues in the CDR3. Trimming left V 4 bases short and J 1 base short, with 10 bases between. Germline-derived CDR1 and CDR2 are SEHNR and FQNEAQ (reference sequence). The chain's CDR3 is CASSWGSGNTEAFF. The CDR3 coding sequence is TGTGCCAGCAGCTGGGGGTCAGGGAACACTGAAGCTTTCTTT.

The J gene is TRBJ2-7, the V gene TRBV28; 9 bases line up with TRBD1. The J segment lost 5 bases and the V segment lost 5 bases, leaving 7 bases of the junction unmatched. Germline CDR1 MDHEN, CDR2 SYDVKM. The CDR3 loop spans 14 amino acids. In nucleotides, the CDR3 is TGTGCCAGCAGTCTGGACAGGGGAGAGGACGAGCAGTACTTC. This gives the protein CASSLDRGEDEQYF.

The rearrangement joins TRBV27 to TRBJ2-7; 9 bases map to TRBD1. This CDR3 spans 13 amino acids. Germline CDR1 is MNHEY and CDR2 is SMNVEV (reference sequence). The V gene end was trimmed by 8 bases and the J gene end by 6 bases; junction bases not matched to a gene: 8. In DNA form, the CDR3 reads TGTGCCAGCCGCGGACAGGGGACTCTCGAGCAGTACTTC. Its translation: CASRGQGTLEQYF.

This clone has only one observation. The chain couples TRBV27 to TRBJ1-5, with a tentative D call TRBD1 (5 bases). Germline CDR1 and CDR2: MNHEY and SMNVEV (reference sequence). V shed 4 bases and J shed 2 bases, with 18 bases lying between them. The CDR3 spans 17 residues. The CDR3 sequence is CASSWSASGGGNQPQHF. The CDR3 DNA follows: TGTGCCAGCAGTTGGTCCGCCTCGGGAGGGGGCAATCAGCCCCAGCATTTT.

DNA of the CDR3: TGTGCCAGCAGCTTGGGTGGCGGGTGGAGCTCCTACGAGCAGTACTTC. Its translation: CASSLGGGWSSYEQYF. The chain employs TRBV5-6 and TRBJ2-7; weak D call: TRBD2 (5 bases). Trimming removed 0 bases at V and 0 bases at J, with 13 bases between. The CDR3 runs 16 residues. Germline lookup yields CDR1 SGHDT and CDR2 YYEEEE.

The J gene is TRBJ2-2, the V gene TRBV7-3; 8 bases are shared with TRBD2. This CDR3 is built from 17 residues. V was pared by 6 bases and J by 5 bases, with 14 bases of the junction left unmatched. Germline assignment: CDR1 SGHTA and CDR2 FQGTGA. CDR3 sequence (DNA): TGTGCCAGCAGGAGATCCGAGAGCGGGAGTGAAACCGGGGAGCTGTTTTTT. It yields the protein CASRRSESGSETGELFF. Variable domain in full (rest from reference TRBV7-3 and TRBJ2-2): GAGVSQTPSNKVTEKGKYVELRCDPISGHTALYWYRQSLGQGPEFLIYFQGTGAADDSGLPNDRFFAVRPEGSVSTLKIQRTERGDSAVYLCASRRSESGSETGELFFGEGSRLTVL.